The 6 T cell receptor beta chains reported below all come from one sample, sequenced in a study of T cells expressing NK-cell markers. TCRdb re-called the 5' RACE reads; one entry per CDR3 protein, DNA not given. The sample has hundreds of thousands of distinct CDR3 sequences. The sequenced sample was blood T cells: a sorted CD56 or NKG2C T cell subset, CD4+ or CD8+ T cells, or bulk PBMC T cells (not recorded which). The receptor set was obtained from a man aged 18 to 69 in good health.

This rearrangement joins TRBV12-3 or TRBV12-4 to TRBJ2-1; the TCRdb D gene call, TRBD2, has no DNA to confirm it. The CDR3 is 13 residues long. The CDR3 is CASNSSGRKGQFF.

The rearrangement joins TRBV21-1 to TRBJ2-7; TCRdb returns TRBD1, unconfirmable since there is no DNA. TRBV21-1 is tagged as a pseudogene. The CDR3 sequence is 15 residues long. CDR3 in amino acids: CASSTRTEKTYEQYF.

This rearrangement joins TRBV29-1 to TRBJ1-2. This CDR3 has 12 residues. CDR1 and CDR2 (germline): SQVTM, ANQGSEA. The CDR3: CSVEGTNYGYTF.

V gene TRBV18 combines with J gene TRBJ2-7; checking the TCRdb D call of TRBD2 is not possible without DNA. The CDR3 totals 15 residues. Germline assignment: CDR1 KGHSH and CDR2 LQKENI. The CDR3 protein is CASSLGLGSYYEQYF.

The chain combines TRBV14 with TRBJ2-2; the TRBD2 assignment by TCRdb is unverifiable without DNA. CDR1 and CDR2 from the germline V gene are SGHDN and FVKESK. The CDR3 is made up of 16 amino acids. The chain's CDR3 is CASSQKAGLNTGELFF.

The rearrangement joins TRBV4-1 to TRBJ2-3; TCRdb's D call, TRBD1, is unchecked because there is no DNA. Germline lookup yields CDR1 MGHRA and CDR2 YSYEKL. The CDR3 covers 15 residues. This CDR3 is CASRSQGRDTDTQYF.